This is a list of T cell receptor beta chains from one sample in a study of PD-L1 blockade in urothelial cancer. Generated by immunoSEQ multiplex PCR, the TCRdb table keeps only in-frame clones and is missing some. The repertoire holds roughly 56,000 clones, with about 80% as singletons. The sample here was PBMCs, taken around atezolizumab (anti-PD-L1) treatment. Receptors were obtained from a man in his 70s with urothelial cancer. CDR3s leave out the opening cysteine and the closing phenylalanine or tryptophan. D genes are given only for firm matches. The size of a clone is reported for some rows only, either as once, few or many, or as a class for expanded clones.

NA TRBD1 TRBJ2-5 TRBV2 ASRTSGTGGETQY
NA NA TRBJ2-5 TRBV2 ATQRGDSGRQTQY
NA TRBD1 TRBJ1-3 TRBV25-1 ASRDRDSGNTIY
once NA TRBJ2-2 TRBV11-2 ASSLDRAGELF
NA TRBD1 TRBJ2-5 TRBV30 AWIIGGQGKETQY
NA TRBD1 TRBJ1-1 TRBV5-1 ASSLRTGENTEAF
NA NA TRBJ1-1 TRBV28 ASSASLGGVVPRLAF
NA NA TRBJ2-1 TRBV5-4 ASSLGAGSSYNEQF
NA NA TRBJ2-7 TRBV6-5 ASSLASRPVYEQY
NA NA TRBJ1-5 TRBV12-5 ASGLVLDRPNQPQH
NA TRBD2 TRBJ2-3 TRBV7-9 ASSLGGLAGLTDTQY
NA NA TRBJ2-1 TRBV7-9 ASSPTGTRSYNEQF
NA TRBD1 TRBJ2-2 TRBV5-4 ASRPGDRGPTGELF
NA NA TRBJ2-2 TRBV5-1 ASRTGNTGELF
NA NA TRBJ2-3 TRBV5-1 ASSFGLPVGTDTQY
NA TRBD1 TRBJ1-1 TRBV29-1 TLGDRDTEAF
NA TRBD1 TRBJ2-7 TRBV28 ASTPLGTAELSPYEQY
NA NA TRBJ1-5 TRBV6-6 ASSYQGNQPQH
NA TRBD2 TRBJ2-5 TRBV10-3 AISDRGGLAGVGETQY
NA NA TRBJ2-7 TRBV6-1 ASSPPRRPYEQY
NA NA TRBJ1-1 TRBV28 ASSLGGRTEAF
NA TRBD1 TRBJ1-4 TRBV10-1 ATDRGAEKLF
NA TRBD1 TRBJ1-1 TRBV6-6 ASATGTTEAF
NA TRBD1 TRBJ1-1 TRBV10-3 AISELDRGQTEAF
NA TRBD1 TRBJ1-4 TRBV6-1 ACQAGQGLEEKLF
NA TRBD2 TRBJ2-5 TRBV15 ATSKGTSGSQETQY
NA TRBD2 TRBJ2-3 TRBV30 AWSAGLAGFTDTQY
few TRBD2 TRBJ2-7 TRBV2 ASARTSAFYEQY
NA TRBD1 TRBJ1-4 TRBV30 AWSRDRNEKLF
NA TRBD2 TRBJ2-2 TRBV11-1 ASSLGLASGELF
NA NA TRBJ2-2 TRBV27 ASSSTAANTGELF
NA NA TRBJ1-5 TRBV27 ASSFDRSSNQPQH
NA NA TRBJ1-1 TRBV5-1 ASSLGQRDTEAF
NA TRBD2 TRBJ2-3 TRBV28 ASSRTSGRRGDTQY
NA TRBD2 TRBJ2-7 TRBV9 ASSAGTSGYEQY
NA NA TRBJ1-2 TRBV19 ASRPPWLTFGYT
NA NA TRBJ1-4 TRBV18 ASSPAGRNEKLF
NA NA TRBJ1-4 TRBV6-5 ASREGTTNEKLF
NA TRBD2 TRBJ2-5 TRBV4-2 ASSRKITSGKNKETQY
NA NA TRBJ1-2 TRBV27 ASSPYADLNYGYT
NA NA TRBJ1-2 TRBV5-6 ASSPGGSNYGYT
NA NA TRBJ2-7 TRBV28 ASSFSGSTYEQY
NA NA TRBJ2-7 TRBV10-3 AISEGGSGAYEQY
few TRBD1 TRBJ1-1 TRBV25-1 ASSEDRGRGNTEAF
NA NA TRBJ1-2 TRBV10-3 AISREYGNYGYT
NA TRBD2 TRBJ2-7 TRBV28 ASSLSRHPGLGYYEQY
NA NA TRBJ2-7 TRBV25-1 ASSELTKTYEQY
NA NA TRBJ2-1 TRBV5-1 ASSSGLTSYNEQF
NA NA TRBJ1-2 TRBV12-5 ASGLGGRVANYGYT
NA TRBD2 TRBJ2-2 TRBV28 ASSFPRTSPNTGELF
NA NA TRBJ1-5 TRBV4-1 ASRLGTSEYQPQH
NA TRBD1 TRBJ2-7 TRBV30 AWHSQRGPGSGEQY
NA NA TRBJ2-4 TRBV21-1 ASSPGGHRLEAKNIQY
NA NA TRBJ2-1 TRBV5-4 ASSLFVSVNYNEQF